Sequencing of this T cell receptor beta chain was carried out in a study of T cells in localized non-small cell lung cancer. The repertoire was sequenced with immunoSEQ multiplex PCR; TCRdb's copy has only in-frame clones and lacks some. The sample carries over 8,500 clones, 92% recorded once. The study's findings and limits: Sequencing, confined to only one tumor region, leaves heterogeneity possible. In adjacent lung appeared a median around 62 of the top 100 tumor clones. Prolonged overall survival went with higher T cell density in the blood. Uninvolved neighboring lung showed the greatest T cell clonality, exceeding tumor.

In regard to this clone: Its antigen is still unknown.

The origin of this receptor is a woman aged 35-70 years with stage I squamous cell lung carcinoma. The sample consisted of peripheral blood, taken before any cancer treatment.

In nucleotides, the CDR3 is TGTGCCAGCAGTTACTCTAACTTTGGAGTCGAGCAGTACTTC. It encodes CASSYSNFGVEQYF. This rearrangement joins TRBV6-5 to TRBJ2-7, with D unresolved. CDR1 and CDR2 (germline): MNHEY, SVGAGI. Trimming shortened V by 0 bases and J by 6 bases, and 12 bases separated the two germline ends. The CDR3 has 14 amino acids.